Presented here are 8 T cell receptor beta chains from one specimen sequenced in a study of T cell responses to AZD1222 COVID-19 vaccine. Here immunoSEQ multiplex PCR was the method, and the copy in TCRdb shows in-frame clones only, minus some. The table has around 79,000 clones, around 90% seen once; the top ten hold more than 1.3%. Sample: peripheral blood, taken on day 0 of AZD1222 vaccination. These receptors were collected from an adult in good health.

In regard to this clone: The same CDR3 can be traced to other DNA sequences in this sample. The V gene is TRBV5-6, the J gene TRBJ1-2; D not certain. Germline V gene lookup returns CDR1 SGHDT and CDR2 YYEEEE. Trimming removed 0 bases from V and 3 bases from J, with 3 bases in between. The CDR3 runs to 12 residues. The CDR3 DNA reads as TGTGCCAGCAGCTTGGGCGACTATGGCTACACCTTC. This encodes CASSLGDYGYTF.

The chain has TRBV11-3 and TRBJ2-3; 10 nucleotides agree with TRBD2. V shed 1 base, J shed 1 base, and the junction held 8 bases outside the gene matches. This CDR3 is 18 amino acids long. Germline V gives CDR1 SGHNT, CDR2 YENEEA. Here the CDR3 reads CASSLGASGSVGTDTQYF. CDR3 nucleotides: TGTGCCAGCAGCTTAGGCGCTAGCGGGAGTGTGGGCACAGATACGCAGTATTTT.

The J gene is TRBJ2-6, the V gene TRBV6-1; D gene unclear. Germline values: CDR1 MNHNS, CDR2 SASEGT. Deletions cut 3 bases from V and 0 bases from J, with 6 bases between. The CDR3 is 15 amino acids. This CDR3 reads CASSDRRSGANVLTF. In DNA form, the CDR3 reads TGTGCCAGCAGTGACAGGCGCTCTGGGGCCAACGTCCTGACTTTC.

This chain connects TRBV3-1 (or the pseudogene TRBV3-2) to TRBJ2-3, with D possibly TRBD2 on 5 matching bases. This CDR3 region has 15 residues. Germline V lookup: CDR1 LGHDT, CDR2 YNNKEL (reference sequence). Trimming pared 3 bases from V and 3 bases from J, leaving 13 bases between. The CDR3 DNA sequence: TGTGCCAGCAGCCAGAGCGGCCCACGGACAGATACGCAGTATTTT. It encodes CASSQSGPRTDTQYF.

The rearrangement links TRBV4-3 to TRBJ2-7; D might be TRBD1 (5 bases). V gave up 3 bases and J gave up 1 base, with 13 bases separating them. Germline-derived CDR1 and CDR2 are LGHNA and YSLEER. This CDR3 is built from 15 residues. CDR3: CASSQDLGLSYEQYF. CDR3 in DNA: TGCGCCAGCAGCCAGGATTTGGGGCTTTCCTACGAGCAGTACTTC.

The chain recombines TRBV7-3 with TRBJ1-6; D not resolved. The germline V gene has CDR1 SGHTA and CDR2 FQGTGA. V lost 0 bases to trimming and J lost 10 bases, with 7 bases between them. CDR3 length equals 13 residues. The CDR3 region has the DNA TGTGCCAGCAGCTTAACTGGGCGGTCACCCCTCCACTTT. Amino acids: CASSLTGRSPLHF. The full variable domain, in which reference TRBV7-3 and TRBJ1-6 provide the parts outside the CDR3, is GAGVSQTPSNKVTEKGKYVELRCDPISGHTALYWYRQSLGQGPEFLIYFQGTGAADDSGLPNDRFFAVRPEGSVSTLKIQRTERGDSAVYLCASSLTGRSPLHFGNGTRLTVT.

The chain is built from TRBV30 and TRBJ2-5; TRBD1 might be the D (6 bases). Trimming removed 0 bases from V and 4 bases from J, with 12 bases in between. Germline V gives CDR1 GTSNPN, CDR2 SVGIG (reference sequence). The CDR3 consists of 14 residues. CDR3 DNA sequence: TGTGCCTGGAGTGTATATGGGGGCGGAGAGACCCAGTACTTC. Encoded protein: CAWSVYGGGETQYF.

The chain employs TRBV21-1 and TRBJ2-7; the table's TRBD1 call for D was not verified on the DNA. TRBV21-1 is reported as a pseudogene. This CDR3 has 14 residues. CDR3 in amino acids: CASSKGQDLHEQYF. CDR3 in DNA: TGTGCCAGCAGCAAGGGGCAGGACCTTCACGAGCAGTACTTC.